Listed below are T cell receptor beta chains from one sample, sequenced in a study of blood T cell repertoires in COVID-19. The repertoire was sequenced with immunoSEQ multiplex PCR; TCRdb's copy has only in-frame clones and lacks some. The sample records approximately 360,000 clones, roughly 90% being singletons. Material: peripheral blood. The origin of the receptors is a man aged 40-49 years with acute or convalescent COVID-19. The CDR3 runs from the conserved cysteine through the conserved F or W. A D gene is named only where the DNA matches it firmly. Expanded clones get a size class; other rows say once, few or many, or leave the size out.

v_call	clone_size	d_call	cdr3_length	j_call	cdr3_nt	cdr3_aa
TRBV28	once	.	16	TRBJ1-4	TGTGCCAGCAGTTTAGGGGGGGGTGCAACTAATGAAAAACTGTTTTTT	CASSLGGGATNEKLFF
TRBV12-3/TRBV12-4	.	.	13	TRBJ2-2	TGTGCCAGCAGTTTAGGACTCACCGGGGAGCTGTTTTTT	CASSLGLTGELFF
TRBV9	.	TRBD1	12	TRBJ1-2	TGTGCCAGCCGGGACAGCGTCTATGGCTACACCTTC	CASRDSVYGYTF
TRBV5-5	.	TRBD1	15	TRBJ2-7	TGTGCCAGCAGCCCGACAGGGTTTTCGGCCTACGAGCAGTACTTC	CASSPTGFSAYEQYF
TRBV27	.	.	14	TRBJ1-1	TGTGCCAGCAGACTTATAGCCAGATACACTGAAGCTTTCTTT	CASRLIARYTEAFF
TRBV6-2/TRBV6-3	.	.	15	TRBJ1-2	TGTGCCAGCAGTTACTCGAGTCAGCGTACATATGGCTACACCTTC	CASSYSSQRTYGYTF
TRBV28	many	.	15	TRBJ2-2	TGTGCCAGCAGTTTATGGCAGGGGAACACCGGGGAGCTGTTTTTT	CASSLWQGNTGELFF
TRBV5-5	.	TRBD1	17	TRBJ1-1	TGTGCCAGCAGCTTGGCGGGATCGACAGGGAGAGATACTGAAGCTTTCTTT	CASSLAGSTGRDTEAFF
TRBV5-4	.	.	18	TRBJ1-6	TGTGCCAGCAGTCCTAGGGGGGGTTCGAGCTCCTATAATTCACCCCTCCACTTT	CASSPRGGSSSYNSPLHF
TRBV28	.	TRBD1	13	TRBJ1-2	TGTGCCAGCAGATTACAGGGGGCCTATGGCTACACCTTC	CASRLQGAYGYTF
TRBV10-1	.	TRBD2	14	TRBJ2-1	TGCGCCAGCAGTGAGTGGCGGGGGGACAATGAGCAGTTCTTC	CASSEWRGDNEQFF
TRBV5-4	.	.	16	TRBJ1-4	TGTGCCAGCAGCTCGAGATCGGGGGGCGCCCTTGAAAAACTGTTTTTT	CASSSRSGGALEKLFF
TRBV27	.	TRBD1	14	TRBJ1-2	TGTGCCAGCAGGGGACAGGGGAGAAGGACTGGCTACACCTTC	CASRGQGRRTGYTF
TRBV29-1	.	.	12	TRBJ1-1	TGCAGCGTTGTTCCAGGGAACACTGAAGCTTTCTTT	CSVVPGNTEAFF
TRBV10-1	.	.	16	TRBJ1-6	TGCGCCAGCACACGAGCCGAACAGGGATTACCTCCACCCCTCCACTTT	CASTRAEQGLPPPLHF
TRBV30	.	.	13	TRBJ1-4	TGTGCCTCCCGCCAGACAACTAATGAAAAACTGTTTTTT	CASRQTTNEKLFF
TRBV7-9	.	TRBD1	16	TRBJ1-1	TGTGCCAGCAGCTTAGATCTCCAGGGGGCGGGAACTGAAGCTTTCTTT	CASSLDLQGAGTEAFF
TRBV27	once	TRBD1	13	TRBJ2-7	TGTGCCAGCAGTACGGGACAGTCCTACGAGCAGTACTTC	CASSTGQSYEQYF
TRBV7-9	once	.	14	TRBJ1-3	TGTGCCAGCAGCCGAACACAGGGAGGAAACACCATATATTTT	CASSRTQGGNTIYF
TRBV4-1	.	.	11	TRBJ2-1	TGCGCCAGTAGACTCGCCAATGAGCAGTTCTTC	CASRLANEQFF
TRBV19	.	TRBD1	14	TRBJ1-1	TGTGCCAGCCGAGACAGGGCGAAAAACACTGAAGCTTTCTTT	CASRDRAKNTEAFF
TRBV7-9	few	TRBD2	18	TRBJ2-6	TGTGCCAGCAGCCCCCAGCGGGGAGCTCTCTCTGGGGCCAACGTCCTGACTTTC	CASSPQRGALSGANVLTF
TRBV5-1	.	.	12	TRBJ2-7	TGCGCCAGCGCCCTACGGGGGAGCGAGCAGTACTTC	CASALRGSEQYF
TRBV29-1	.	TRBD2	16	TRBJ2-1	TGCAGCGCTCCCGGTGCGGCGGGGGGGACTTACAATGAGCAGTTCTTC	CSAPGAAGGTYNEQFF
TRBV3-1/TRBV3-2	.	TRBD2	17	TRBJ2-3	TGTGCCAGCAGCCAAGCTCTAGCGGGATCTGGCACAGATACGCAGTATTTT	CASSQALAGSGTDTQYF
TRBV20-1	.	TRBD1	14	TRBJ2-7	TGCAGTGCTAGTGGGACAGCACAAGCCTACGAGCAGTACTTC	CSASGTAQAYEQYF
TRBV30	few	.	13	TRBJ1-1	TGTGCCTGGAGTGCGACAGGAAGCACTGAAGCTTTCTTT	CAWSATGSTEAFF
TRBV7-9	.	TRBD1	14	TRBJ2-1	TGTGCCAGCAGCTTCGACGGACAGGTCGGCGTCCAGTTCTTC	CASSFDGQVGVQFF
TRBV12-3/TRBV12-4	.	.	12	TRBJ1-2	TGTGCCAGCAGTAGTGGCGGGGGTGGCTACACCTTC	CASSSGGGGYTF
TRBV12-5	.	TRBD2	16	TRBJ2-3	TGTGCTAGTGGTTTGGCCCTAGCGGGGGTTGCAGATACGCAGTATTTT	CASGLALAGVADTQYF
TRBV27	.	TRBD1	15	TRBJ1-1	TGTGCCAGCAGTCCGACAGGGCGGTGGAACACTGAAGCTTTCTTT	CASSPTGRWNTEAFF
TRBV9	.	TRBD2	16	TRBJ2-3	TGTGCCAGCAGCACTAGCGGGAGGGTGGGCACAGATACGCAGTATTTT	CASSTSGRVGTDTQYF
TRBV2	.	TRBD2	15	TRBJ2-5	TGTGCCAGCAGGGGACTAGCGGGTGACAGAGAGACCCAGTACTTC	CASRGLAGDRETQYF